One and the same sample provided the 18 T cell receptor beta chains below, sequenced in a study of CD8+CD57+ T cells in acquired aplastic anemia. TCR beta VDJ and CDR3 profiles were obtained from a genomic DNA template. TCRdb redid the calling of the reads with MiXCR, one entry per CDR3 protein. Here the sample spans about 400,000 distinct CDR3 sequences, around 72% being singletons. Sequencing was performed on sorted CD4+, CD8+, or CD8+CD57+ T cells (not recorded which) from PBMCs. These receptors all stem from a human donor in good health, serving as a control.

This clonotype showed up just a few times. The CDR3 DNA reads as TGCAGCGTTGAAGATCGCGGGACAACTAGCACAGATACGCAGTATTTT. Translated: CSVEDRGTTSTDTQYF. The V gene is TRBV29-1, the J gene TRBJ2-3; D possibly uses TRBD1 or TRBD2 (6 bases each). The CDR3 runs 16 residues. CDR1 SQVTM and CDR2 ANQGSEA come from the germline V gene. V was pared by 0 bases and J by 0 bases, with 13 bases between.

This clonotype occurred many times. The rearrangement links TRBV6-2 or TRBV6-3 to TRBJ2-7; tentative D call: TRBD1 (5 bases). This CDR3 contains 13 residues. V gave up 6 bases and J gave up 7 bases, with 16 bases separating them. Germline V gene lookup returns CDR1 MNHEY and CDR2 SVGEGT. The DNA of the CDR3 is TGTGCCAGCAGCCTCAGACAGACGCGGGAGCAGTACTTC. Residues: CASSLRQTREQYF.

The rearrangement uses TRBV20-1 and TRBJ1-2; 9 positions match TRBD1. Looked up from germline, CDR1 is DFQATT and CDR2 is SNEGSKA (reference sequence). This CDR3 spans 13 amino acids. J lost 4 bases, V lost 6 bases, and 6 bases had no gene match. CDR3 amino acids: CSATGGAGYGYTF. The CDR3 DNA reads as TGCAGTGCCACAGGGGGCGCGGGCTATGGCTACACCTTC.

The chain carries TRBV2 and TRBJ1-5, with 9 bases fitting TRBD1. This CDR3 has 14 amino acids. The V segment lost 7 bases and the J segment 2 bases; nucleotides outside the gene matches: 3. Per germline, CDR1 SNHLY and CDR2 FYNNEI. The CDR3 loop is CASTTGGGNQPQHF. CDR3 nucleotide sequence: TGTGCCAGCACGACAGGGGGGGGCAATCAGCCCCAGCATTTT.

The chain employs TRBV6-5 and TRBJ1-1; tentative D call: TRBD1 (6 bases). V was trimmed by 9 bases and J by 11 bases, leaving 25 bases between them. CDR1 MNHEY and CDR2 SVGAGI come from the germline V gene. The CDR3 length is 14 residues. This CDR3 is CASRRGGGGISAFF. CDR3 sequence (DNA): TGTGCCAGTCGGCGGGGTGGGGGCGGTATTTCGGCTTTCTTT.

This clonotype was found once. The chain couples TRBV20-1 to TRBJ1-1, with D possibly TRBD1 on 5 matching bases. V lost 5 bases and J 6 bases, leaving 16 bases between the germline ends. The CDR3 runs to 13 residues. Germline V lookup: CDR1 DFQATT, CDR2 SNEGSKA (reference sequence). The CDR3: CSAGTGWTPEAFF. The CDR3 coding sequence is TGCAGTGCTGGGACGGGTTGGACACCTGAAGCTTTCTTT.

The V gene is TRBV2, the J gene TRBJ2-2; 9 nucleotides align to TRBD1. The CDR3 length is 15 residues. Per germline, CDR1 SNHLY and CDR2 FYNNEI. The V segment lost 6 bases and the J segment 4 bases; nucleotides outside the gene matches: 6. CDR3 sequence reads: CASRHRGLPTGELFF. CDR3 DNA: TGTGCCAGCAGACACAGGGGGCTCCCCACCGGGGAGCTGTTTTTT.

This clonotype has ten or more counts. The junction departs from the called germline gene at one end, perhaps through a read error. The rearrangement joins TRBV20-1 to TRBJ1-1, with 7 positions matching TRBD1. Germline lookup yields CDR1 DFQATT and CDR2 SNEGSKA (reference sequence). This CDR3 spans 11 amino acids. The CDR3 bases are TGCAGTGCGAGAGGGGGCCTTGAAGCTTTCTTT. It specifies CSARGGLEAFF.

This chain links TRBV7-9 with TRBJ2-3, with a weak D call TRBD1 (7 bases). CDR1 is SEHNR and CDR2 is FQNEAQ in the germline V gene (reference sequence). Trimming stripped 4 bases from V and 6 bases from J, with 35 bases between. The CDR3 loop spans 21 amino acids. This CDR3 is CASSSGATGAPRTGMKDTQYF. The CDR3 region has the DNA TGTGCCAGCAGCTCGGGGGCGACAGGAGCCCCTCGGACAGGTATGAAGGATACGCAGTATTTT.

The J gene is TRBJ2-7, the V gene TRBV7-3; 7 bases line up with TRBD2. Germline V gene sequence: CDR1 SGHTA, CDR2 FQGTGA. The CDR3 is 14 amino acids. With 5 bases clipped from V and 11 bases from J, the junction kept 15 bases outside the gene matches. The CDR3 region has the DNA TGTGCCAGCAGCGGATCGACGGGGGGTTCCGACGAGTACTTC. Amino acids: CASSGSTGGSDEYF. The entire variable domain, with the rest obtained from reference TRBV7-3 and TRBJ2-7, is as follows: GAGVSQTPSNKVTEKGKYVELRCDPISGHTALYWYRQSLGQGPEFLIYFQGTGAADDSGLPNDRFFAVRPEGSVSTLKIQRTERGDSAVYLCASSGSTGGSDEYFGPGTRLTVT.

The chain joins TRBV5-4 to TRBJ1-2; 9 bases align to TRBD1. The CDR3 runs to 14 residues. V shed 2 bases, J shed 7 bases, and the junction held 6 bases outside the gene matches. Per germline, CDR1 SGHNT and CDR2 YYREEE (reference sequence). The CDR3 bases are TGTGCCAGCAGCTTACAGGGGGCGCGCGGTGGCTACACCTTC. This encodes CASSLQGARGGYTF.

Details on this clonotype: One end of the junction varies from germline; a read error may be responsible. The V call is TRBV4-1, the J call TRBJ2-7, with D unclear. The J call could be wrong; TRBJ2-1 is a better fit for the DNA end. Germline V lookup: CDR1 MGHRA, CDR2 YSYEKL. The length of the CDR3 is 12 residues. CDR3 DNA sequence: TGTGCCAGCAGCCCTCTGGACAATGAGCAGTTCTTC. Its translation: CASSPLDNEQFF.

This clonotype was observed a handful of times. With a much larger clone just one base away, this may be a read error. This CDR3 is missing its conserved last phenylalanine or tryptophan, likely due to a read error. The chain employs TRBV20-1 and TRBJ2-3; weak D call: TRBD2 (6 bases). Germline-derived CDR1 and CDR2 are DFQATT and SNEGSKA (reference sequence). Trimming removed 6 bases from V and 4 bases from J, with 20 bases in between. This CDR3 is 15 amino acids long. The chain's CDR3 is CSARAWGVGADTQYL. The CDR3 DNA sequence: TGCAGTGCCCGCGCCTGGGGGGTTGGGGCAGATACGCAGTATTTG.

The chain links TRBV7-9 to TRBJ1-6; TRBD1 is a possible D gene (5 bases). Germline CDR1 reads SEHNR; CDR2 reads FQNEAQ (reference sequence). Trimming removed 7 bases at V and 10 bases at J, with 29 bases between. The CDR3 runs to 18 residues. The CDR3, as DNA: TGTGCCAGCACGGACGGGCGTGCGGGGCTGTTCTATCACTCACCCCTCCACTTT. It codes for CASTDGRAGLFYHSPLHF.

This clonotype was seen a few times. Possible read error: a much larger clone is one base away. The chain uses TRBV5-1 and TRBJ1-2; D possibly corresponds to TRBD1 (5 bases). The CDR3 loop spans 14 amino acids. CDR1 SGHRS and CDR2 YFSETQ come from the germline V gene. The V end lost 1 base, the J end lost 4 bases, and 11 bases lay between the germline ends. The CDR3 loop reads CASSLTVGGYGYTF. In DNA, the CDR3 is TGCGCCAGCAGCTTGACAGTGGGGGGCTATGGCTACACCTTC.

The CDR3 protein is CASKPWDSPLPLHF. The DNA for the CDR3 is TGTGCCAGCAAGCCTTGGGACAGTCCCTTACCCCTCCACTTT. The rearrangement joins TRBV2 to TRBJ1-6; TRBD1 aligns across 7 bases. This CDR3 spans 14 amino acids. The V gene end was trimmed by 7 bases and the J gene end by 12 bases; junction bases not matched to a gene: 12. Germline loops: CDR1 SNHLY, CDR2 FYNNEI.

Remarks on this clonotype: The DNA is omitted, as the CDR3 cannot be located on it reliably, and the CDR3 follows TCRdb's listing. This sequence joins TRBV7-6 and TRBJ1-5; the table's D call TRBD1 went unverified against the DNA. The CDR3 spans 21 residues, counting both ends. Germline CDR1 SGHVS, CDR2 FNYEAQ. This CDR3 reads CASSQQGDSGWLHLRFGDQHF.

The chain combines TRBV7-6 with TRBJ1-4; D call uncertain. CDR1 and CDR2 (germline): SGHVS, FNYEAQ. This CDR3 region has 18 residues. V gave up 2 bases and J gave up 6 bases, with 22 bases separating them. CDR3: CASSLPGSNQPQHEKLFF. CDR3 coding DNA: TGTGCCAGCAGCTTACCGGGGAGCAATCAGCCCCAGCATGAAAAACTGTTTTTT.